These 26 T cell receptor beta chains share one sample of origin, sequenced in a study of blood T cell repertoires in COVID-19. The protocol was immunoSEQ multiplex PCR, while the TCRdb copy is restricted to in-frame clones and leaves out a portion. This sample has about 170,000 clones, with less than 90% found just once. The sample comprised peripheral blood. The receptor set was obtained from a woman in her 70s with COVID-19, enrolled during active disease.

On this clone itself: An end of the junction differs from the germline gene, which may be a read error. The CDR3 here is CARRTGGGGELFF. The CDR3 region has the DNA TGTGCCCGCAGGACAGGGGGGGGCGGGGAGCTGTTTTTT. This sequence joins TRBV6-6 and TRBJ2-2; 10 nucleotides agree with TRBD1. There are 13 residues in the CDR3. Germline CDR1 MNHNY, CDR2 SVGAGI (reference sequence).

The V gene is TRBV5-6, the J gene TRBJ2-7, with D maybe TRBD2 (5 bases). V shed 1 base and J shed 2 bases, with 16 bases lying between them. The germline V gene has CDR1 SGHDT and CDR2 YYEEEE. There are 16 residues in the CDR3. CDR3 residues: CASSLFVQRQAYEQYF. The CDR3, as DNA: TGTGCCAGCAGCTTGTTTGTACAGCGGCAGGCCTACGAGCAGTACTTC.

The rearrangement uses TRBV27 and TRBJ1-2, with TRBD1 matching over 7 bases. With V trimmed by 11 bases and J by 6 bases, 6 bases remained unmatched. This CDR3 region has 11 residues. Germline V gene data show CDR1 as MNHEY and CDR2 as SMNVEV (reference sequence). The CDR3 protein is CAPGRGDGYTF. CDR3 coding DNA: TGTGCCCCCGGCAGGGGGGATGGCTACACCTTC.

The CDR3 bases are TGTGCCAGCAGCCCGGACAGGAGCTATGGCTACACCTTC. This codes for CASSPDRSYGYTF. The chain carries TRBV3-1 (or the pseudogene TRBV3-2) and TRBJ1-2; 7 bases align to TRBD1. The CDR3 has 13 amino acids. J was trimmed by 4 bases and V by 4 bases; bases with no gene match: 3. Germline CDR1 and CDR2: LGHDT and YNNKEL (reference sequence).

The genes are TRBV5-4 and TRBJ1-1; D is possibly TRBD1 (6 bases). Trimming took 2 bases from V and 0 from J, leaving 8 bases between them. The CDR3 covers 14 residues. Germline CDR1 and CDR2: SGHNT and YYREEE (reference sequence). The CDR3 DNA is TGTGCCAGCAGCTTCAGGGGAATGAACACTGAAGCTTTCTTT. As protein: CASSFRGMNTEAFF.

The rearrangement joins TRBV19 to TRBJ1-1, with D perhaps TRBD1 (6 bases). The germline V and J ends were trimmed by 6 bases and 6 bases, with 11 bases remaining between them. The CDR3 is 12 residues long. Looked up from germline, CDR1 is LNHDA and CDR2 is SQIVND (reference sequence). The CDR3 loop reads CASSRGGPEAFF. CDR3 DNA sequence: TGTGCCAGTAGCAGGGGAGGGCCTGAAGCTTTCTTT.

This clone has just one count. The rearrangement links TRBV29-1 to TRBJ2-7, with D maybe TRBD2 (5 bases). Trimming took off 7 bases at V and 4 bases at J, with 17 bases between the two ends. The germline CDR1 and CDR2 sequences are SQVTM and ANQGSEA. The CDR3 is 13 amino acids. The CDR3 sequence is CSAQASGSYEQYV. The CDR3 bases are TGCAGCGCCCAAGCGTCGGGGTCGTACGAGCAGTACGTC.

The V call is TRBV7-6, the J call TRBJ2-3; TRBD2 matches 12 bases. The V gene's germline CDR1 is SGHVS and CDR2 FNYEAQ. Trimming removed 6 bases from V and 4 bases from J; junction bases left unmatched: 8. There are 16 residues in the CDR3. The CDR3 nucleotides are TGTGCCAGCAGATCCTCTAGCGGGAGGGCCCCAGATACGCAGTATTTT. It is translated as CASRSSSGRAPDTQYF.

In DNA form, the CDR3 reads TGTGCCAGTAGTAGCCGGGACACTAATCAGCCCCAGCATTTT. The encoded protein is CASSSRDTNQPQHF. The rearrangement links TRBV19 to TRBJ1-5, with a weak D call TRBD1 (6 bases). There are 14 residues in the CDR3. CDR1 is LNHDA, CDR2 SQIVND, per germline (reference sequence). The V and J ends lost 4 bases and 4 bases respectively, with 11 bases between them.

Written as DNA, the CDR3 is TGCGCCAGCAGCTTGGTAGGCGGGGCTGGAGGCGAGCAGTACTTC. Protein sequence: CASSLVGGAGGEQYF. The chain joins TRBV5-1 to TRBJ2-7; D may be TRBD2 (6 bases). In germline, CDR1 is SGHRS, CDR2 YFSETQ. Trimming pared 0 bases from V and 6 bases from J, leaving 16 bases between. The CDR3 is 15 residues long.

The chain employs TRBV28 and TRBJ1-1; perhaps TRBD1 as D (5 bases). Germline loops: CDR1 MDHEN, CDR2 SYDVKM. This CDR3 has 14 residues. V was shortened by 3 bases and J by 4 bases, with 12 bases between the two germline ends. The CDR3 DNA reads as TGTGCCAGCAGTTTTAGGACCCAGGGCACTGAAGCTTTCTTT. This translates into CASSFRTQGTEAFF.

Regarding this clone: The same CDR3 is also encoded by other DNA sequences in this sample. J is TRBJ1-5 and V is TRBV19, with D unclear. Germline loops: CDR1 LNHDA, CDR2 SQIVND (reference sequence). With 1 base removed from V and 1 base from J, the gap between germline ends came to 8 bases. The CDR3 is 15 residues long. The CDR3 nucleotides are TGTGCCAGTAGTATAGGAGGCGGCAGCAATCAGCCCCAGCATTTT. Its protein product is CASSIGGGSNQPQHF.

This clone was detected once. The CDR3 DNA is TGTGCCAGCAGCTTGGTTAGAGTCGGCAGGGGGCTAACCGGGGAGCTGTTTTTT. Its protein product is CASSLVRVGRGLTGELFF. V usage is TRBV5-4 and J usage is TRBJ2-2; 8 positions match TRBD1. CDR1 is SGHNT and CDR2 is YYREEE in the germline V gene (reference sequence). CDR3 length equals 18 residues. V dropped 0 bases and J dropped 5; count of bases not matched to a gene: 12.

V and J are TRBV14 and TRBJ2-1; 10 positions match TRBD2. CDR3 length equals 15 residues. V lost 7 bases, J lost 5 bases, and 8 bases stayed unmatched. Germline CDR1 is SGHDN and CDR2 is FVKESK. CDR3 DNA: TGTGCCAGCACTTTAGCGGGAGGTCAGGACAATGAGCAGTTCTTC. This sequence encodes CASTLAGGQDNEQFF.

The chain is built from TRBV29-1 and TRBJ1-4, with D tentatively TRBD1 (5 bases). V was clipped by 3 bases and J by 8 bases, with 10 bases between them. Germline lookup yields CDR1 SQVTM and CDR2 ANQGSEA. The CDR3 spans 12 residues. Here the CDR3 reads CSVDPGDEKLFF. CDR3 in DNA: TGCAGCGTTGATCCGGGGGACGAAAAACTGTTTTTT.

The CDR3 DNA reads as TGTGCCAGCAGTACTCGACAGGATTCACCCCTCCACTTT. Translated, it gives CASSTRQDSPLHF. The genes are TRBV12-3 or TRBV12-4 and TRBJ1-6; a possible D gene is TRBD1 (6 bases). CDR3 size: 13 residues. Trimming left V 5 bases short and J 8 bases short, with 10 bases between.

This sequence joins TRBV5-6 and TRBJ1-1; 7 bases agree with TRBD1. Germline CDR1 is SGHDT and CDR2 is YYEEEE. This CDR3 contains 14 residues. Losses at the gene ends were 0 bases for V and 5 bases for J; bases not matched to a gene: 4. This CDR3 is CASSLVGRGTEAFF. DNA of the CDR3: TGTGCCAGCAGCTTGGTGGGCAGGGGGACTGAAGCTTTCTTT. Looking up the rest from reference TRBV5-6 and TRBJ1-1 gives the full variable domain: DAGVTQSPTHLIKTRGQQVTLRCSPKSGHDTVSWYQQALGQGPQFIFQYYEEEERQRGNFPDRFSGHQFPNYSSELNVNALLLGDSALYLCASSLVGRGTEAFFGQGTRLTVV.

V is TRBV7-9 and J is TRBJ2-2, with D tentatively TRBD2 (5 bases). This CDR3 spans 15 amino acids. Between the trimmed V and J ends, which lost 1 base and 3 bases, there was a span of 9 bases. The germline V gene has CDR1 SEHNR and CDR2 FQNEAQ (reference sequence). The DNA of the CDR3 is TGTGCCAGCAGCTTAGGGCGGGTATACACCGGGGAGCTGTTTTTT. Protein product: CASSLGRVYTGELFF.

This clone was counted once. The chain joins TRBV28 to TRBJ2-7, with TRBD2 matching 13 bases. The V and J ends lost 5 bases and 3 bases, in that order; junction bases with no gene match: 7. The CDR3 has 16 residues. CDR1 and CDR2 (germline): MDHEN, SYDVKM. CDR3 DNA: TGTGCCAGCAGTGGGACTAGCGGGATTGCATTCTACGAGCAGTACTTC. Amino acids: CASSGTSGIAFYEQYF.

CDR3 DNA: TGTGCCACCAGCAGAGGTGTCGGGGGTCAGCCCCAGCATTTT. Translating it yields CATSRGVGGQPQHF. This chain uses TRBV15 with TRBJ1-5, with D possibly matching TRBD1 (5 bases). Germline values: CDR1 LNHNV, CDR2 YYDKDF (reference sequence). The CDR3 has 14 amino acids. Between the trimmed V and J ends, which lost 1 base and 6 bases, there was a span of 10 bases.

The chain recombines TRBV28 with TRBJ1-3, with D hard to call. V was clipped by 6 bases and J by 0 bases, with 12 bases between them. The CDR3 covers 15 residues. CDR1 and CDR2 from the germline V gene are MDHEN and SYDVKM. The CDR3 DNA is TGTGCCAGCAGATACACAACCGCCTCTGGAAACACCATATATTTT. Its translation: CASRYTTASGNTIYF.

This clone was picked up one time. V is TRBV28 and J is TRBJ1-3; possibly TRBD1 for D (5 bases). The CDR3 runs 16 residues. V lost 5 bases, J lost 3 bases, and 17 bases lay in between. The germline gives CDR1 MDHEN, CDR2 SYDVKM. The CDR3 region is CASSILRGPDGNTIYF. The CDR3 bases are TGTGCCAGCAGTATCCTTAGGGGCCCCGATGGAAACACCATATATTTT.

V gene TRBV2 combines with J gene TRBJ2-1; 8 bases agree with TRBD2. Per the germline V gene, CDR1 is SNHLY and CDR2 is FYNNEI. CDR3 size: 13 residues. V dropped 10 bases and J dropped 5; count of bases not matched to a gene: 7. CDR3 residues: CAIRGGRNNEQFF. In nucleotides, the CDR3 is TGTGCCATCCGGGGGGGGCGGAACAATGAGCAGTTCTTC.

The rearrangement uses TRBV5-8 and TRBJ1-4, with D possibly TRBD1 on 5 matching bases. In germline, CDR1 is SGHTS, CDR2 YDEGEE. V shed 0 bases and J shed 8 bases, with 17 bases lying between them. The CDR3 is made up of 16 amino acids. CDR3 coding DNA: TGTGCCAGCAGCTTGGGTTTTGGAGGGGTTGCGGAAAAACTGTTTTTT. The encoded protein is CASSLGFGGVAEKLFF.

This chain links TRBV7-2 with TRBJ1-3; D ambiguous. This CDR3 is 15 amino acids long. The V gene's germline CDR1 is SGHTA and CDR2 FQGNSA. Between the trimmed V and J ends, which lost 5 bases and 1 base, there was a span of 12 bases. The DNA of the CDR3 is TGTGCCAGCAGCAAGCCGGGGTTTTCTGGAAACACCATATATTTT. Amino acids: CASSKPGFSGNTIYF.

The genes are TRBV19 and TRBJ1-2; tentative D call: TRBD1 (5 bases). Germline lookup yields CDR1 LNHDA and CDR2 SQIVND (reference sequence). Trimming took 1 base from V and 6 from J, leaving 9 bases between them. CDR3 length: 13 residues. In DNA, the CDR3 is TGTGCCAGTAGTATAGGGCGGACACATGGCTACACCTTC. This codes for CASSIGRTHGYTF.